This entry describes one TCR beta chain. Self-reported history from a screening survey and questionnaire set each donor's cohort. Per the authors' pipeline: Estimation of nucleated cell counts was performed using reference gene primer amplification. Repertoires were generated with immunoSEQ multiplex PCR, while TCRdb's copy carries only in-frame clones and drops some. The DNA was the basis for D and trimming; V, J and clone size are from that table. The table includes approximately 170,000 clones, around three quarters detected once. The data were obtained in a study of blood T cell repertoires in COVID-19. Study at large: Two negative PCRs, clearance, or symptom resolution characterized the recovered Cohort 3 donors. PBMCs, B-cell-depleted T cells, or T cells were the source of the cDNA or gDNA that made up the material.

The TCR sequence derives from a woman between 70 and 85 years old in a cohort exposed to, infected with or recovered from COVID-19 (not recorded which). The source material was PBMCs or T cells enriched from blood (not recorded which).

CDR3 sequence: CASSRTGNVYGYTF. CDR3 nucleotide sequence: TGTGCCAGCAGCCGCACAGGGAACGTCTATGGCTACACCTTC. J is TRBJ1-2 and V is TRBV7-2; tentatively, D is TRBD1 (6 bases). With 5 bases removed from V and 4 bases from J, the gap between germline ends came to 14 bases. Germline values: CDR1 SGHTA, CDR2 FQGNSA. This CDR3 comprises 14 residues.